This record covers a single TCR beta chain. Its antigen is still unknown. Among the 120 subjects of the validation cohort, separate from the roughly 730-subject first cohort, were the donors. V lost 7 bases, J lost 3 bases, and 13 bases lay in between. CDR1 and CDR2 from the germline V gene are MNHNS and SASEGT. The CDR3 has 15 amino acids. The data originate from a study of cytomegalovirus exposure and HLA in healthy donors. Study-level findings and limits: Investigators reported some 150 TCR beta chains as tied to cytomegalovirus. Reports described diagnosis of cytomegalovirus status by the classifier as highly specific and sensitive.

The protocol was immunoSEQ multiplex PCR, while the TCRdb copy is restricted to in-frame clones and leaves out a portion. Counted here are approximately 240,000 clones, over 80% occurring once; the ten biggest clones make up approximately 0.99%. Sequenced: PBMCs. The clonotype was recovered from a woman younger than 30 in good health and CMV-seronegative. The chain joins TRBV6-1 to TRBJ1-6; D gene uncertain. The CDR3: CASMREPLYNSPLHF. DNA for the CDR3: TGTGCCAGCATGCGGGAGCCTCTCTATAATTCACCCCTCCACTTT.